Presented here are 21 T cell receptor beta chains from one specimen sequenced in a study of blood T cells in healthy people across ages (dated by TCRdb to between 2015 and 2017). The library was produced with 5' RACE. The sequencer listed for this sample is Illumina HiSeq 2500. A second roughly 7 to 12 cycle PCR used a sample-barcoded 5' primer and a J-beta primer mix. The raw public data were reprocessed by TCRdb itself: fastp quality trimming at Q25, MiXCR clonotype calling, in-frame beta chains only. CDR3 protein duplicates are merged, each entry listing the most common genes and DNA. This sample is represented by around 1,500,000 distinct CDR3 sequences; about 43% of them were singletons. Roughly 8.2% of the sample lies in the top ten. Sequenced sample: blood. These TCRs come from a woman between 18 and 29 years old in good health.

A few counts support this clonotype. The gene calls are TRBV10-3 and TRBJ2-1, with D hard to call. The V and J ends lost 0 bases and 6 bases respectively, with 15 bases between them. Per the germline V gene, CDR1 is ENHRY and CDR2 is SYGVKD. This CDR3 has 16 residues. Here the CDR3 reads CAISESSTATRNEQFF. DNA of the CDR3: TGTGCCATCAGTGAGTCCTCAACTGCAACCCGCAATGAGCAGTTCTTC.

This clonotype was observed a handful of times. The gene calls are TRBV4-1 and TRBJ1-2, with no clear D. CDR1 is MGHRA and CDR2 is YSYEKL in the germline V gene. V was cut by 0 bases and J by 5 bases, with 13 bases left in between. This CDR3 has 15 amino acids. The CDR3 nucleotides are TGCGCCAGCAGCCAAGACGCGGTTATCGAGTATGGCTACACCTTC. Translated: CASSQDAVIEYGYTF.

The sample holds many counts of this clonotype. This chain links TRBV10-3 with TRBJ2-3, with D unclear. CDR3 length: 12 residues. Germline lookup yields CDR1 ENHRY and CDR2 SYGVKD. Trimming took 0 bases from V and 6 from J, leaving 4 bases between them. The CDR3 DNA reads TGTGCCATCAGTGAGTCGAGGGATACGCAGTATTTT. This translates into CAISESRDTQYF.

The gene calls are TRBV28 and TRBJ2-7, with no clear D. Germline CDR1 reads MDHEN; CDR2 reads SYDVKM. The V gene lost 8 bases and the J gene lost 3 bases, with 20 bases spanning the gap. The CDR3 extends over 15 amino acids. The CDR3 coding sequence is TGTGCCAGCCATCCGGTCGGCTTTACTATCTACGAGCAGTACTTC. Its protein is CASHPVGFTIYEQYF.

The DNA of the CDR3 is TGTGCCAGCAGCCAAGGGTCAGGATCTGCCACAGATACGCAGTATTTT. Its translation: CASSQGSGSATDTQYF. The gene calls are TRBV3-1 and TRBJ2-3; D call uncertain. CDR1 is LGHDT, CDR2 YNNKEL, per germline (reference sequence). With 1 base removed from V and 2 bases from J, the gap between germline ends came to 13 bases. The CDR3 contains 16 residues.

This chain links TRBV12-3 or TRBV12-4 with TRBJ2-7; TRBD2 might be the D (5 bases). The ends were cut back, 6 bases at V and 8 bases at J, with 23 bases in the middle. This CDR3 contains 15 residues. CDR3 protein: CASSPDQPGILQQYF. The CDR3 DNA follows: TGTGCCAGCAGCCCGGACCAACCGGGGATACTACAGCAGTACTTC.

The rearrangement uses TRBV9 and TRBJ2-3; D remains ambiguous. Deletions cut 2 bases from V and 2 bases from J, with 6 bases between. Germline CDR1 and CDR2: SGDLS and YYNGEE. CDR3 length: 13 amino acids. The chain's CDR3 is CASSVGDTDTQYF. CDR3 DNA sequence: TGTGCCAGCAGCGTCGGCGACACAGATACGCAGTATTTT.

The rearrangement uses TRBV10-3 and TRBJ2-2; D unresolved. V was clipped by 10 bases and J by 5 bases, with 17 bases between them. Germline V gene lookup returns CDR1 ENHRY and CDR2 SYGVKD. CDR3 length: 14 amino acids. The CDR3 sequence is CATRTARETGELFF. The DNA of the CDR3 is TGTGCCACAAGGACGGCCCGAGAAACCGGGGAGCTGTTTTTT.

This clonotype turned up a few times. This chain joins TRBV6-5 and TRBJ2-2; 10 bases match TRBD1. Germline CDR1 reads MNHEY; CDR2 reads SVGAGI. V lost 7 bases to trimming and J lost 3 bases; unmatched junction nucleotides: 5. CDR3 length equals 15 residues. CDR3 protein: CASKDRGRDTGELFF. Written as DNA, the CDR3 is TGTGCCAGCAAAGACAGGGGGCGCGACACCGGGGAGCTGTTTTTT.

In nucleotides, the CDR3 is TGTGCCAGCAGTGCAAGCTCGCCGGACCAGGAGTACTTC. This codes for CASSASSPDQEYF. The chain has TRBV27 and TRBJ2-7; D remains ambiguous. There are 13 residues in the CDR3. Germline V lookup: CDR1 MNHEY, CDR2 SMNVEV (reference sequence). Trimming pared 5 bases from V and 11 bases from J, leaving 19 bases between.

The CDR3 DNA reads as TGCAGTGCCTCTGAAGGGACAGCATATTCACCCCTCCACTTT. Protein: CSASEGTAYSPLHF. This chain joins TRBV20-1 and TRBJ1-6; 7 nucleotides align to TRBD1. The CDR3 is 14 residues long. Germline loops: CDR1 DFQATT, CDR2 SNEGSKA (reference sequence). The trim removed 6 bases at V and 8 bases at J, leaving 10 bases unmatched.

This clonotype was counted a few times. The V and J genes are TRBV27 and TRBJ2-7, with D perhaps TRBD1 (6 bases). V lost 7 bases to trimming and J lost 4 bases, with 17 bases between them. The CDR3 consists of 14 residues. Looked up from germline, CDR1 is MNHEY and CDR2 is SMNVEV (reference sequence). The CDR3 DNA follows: TGTGCCAGCACTCTCACCGGGACAAAATACGAGCAGTACTTC. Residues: CASTLTGTKYEQYF.

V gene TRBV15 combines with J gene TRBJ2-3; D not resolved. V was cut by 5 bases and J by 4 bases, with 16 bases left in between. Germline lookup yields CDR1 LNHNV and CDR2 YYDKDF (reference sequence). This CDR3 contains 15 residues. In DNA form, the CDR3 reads TGTGCCACCAGCCGGACCCTAAATGGAGCAGATACGCAGTATTTT. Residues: CATSRTLNGADTQYF.

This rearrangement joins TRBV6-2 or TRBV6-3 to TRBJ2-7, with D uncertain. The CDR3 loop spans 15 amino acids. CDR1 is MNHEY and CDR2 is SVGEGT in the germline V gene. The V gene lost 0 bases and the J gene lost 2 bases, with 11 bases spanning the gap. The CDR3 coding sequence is TGTGCCAGCAGTTACTCGACTGCTTCCGCCTACGAGCAGTACTTC. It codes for CASSYSTASAYEQYF.

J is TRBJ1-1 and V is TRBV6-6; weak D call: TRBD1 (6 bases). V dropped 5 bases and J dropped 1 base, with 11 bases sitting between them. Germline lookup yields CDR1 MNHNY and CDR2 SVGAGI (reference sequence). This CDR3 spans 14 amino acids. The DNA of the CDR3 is TGTGCCAGCAGTCACGGGACAACGAACACTGAAGCTTTCTTT. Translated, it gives CASSHGTTNTEAFF.

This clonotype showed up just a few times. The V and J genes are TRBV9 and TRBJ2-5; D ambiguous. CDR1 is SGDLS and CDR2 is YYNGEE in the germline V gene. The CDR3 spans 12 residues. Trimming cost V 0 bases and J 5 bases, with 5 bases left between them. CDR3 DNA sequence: TGTGCCAGCAGCGTAGATGGGGAGACCCAGTACTTC. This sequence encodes CASSVDGETQYF.

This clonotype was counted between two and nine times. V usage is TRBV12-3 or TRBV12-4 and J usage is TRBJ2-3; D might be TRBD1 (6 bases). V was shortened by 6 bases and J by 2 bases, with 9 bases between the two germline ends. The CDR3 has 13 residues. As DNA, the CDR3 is TGTGCCAGCAGGAACAGGGTCACAGATACGCAGTATTTT. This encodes CASRNRVTDTQYF.

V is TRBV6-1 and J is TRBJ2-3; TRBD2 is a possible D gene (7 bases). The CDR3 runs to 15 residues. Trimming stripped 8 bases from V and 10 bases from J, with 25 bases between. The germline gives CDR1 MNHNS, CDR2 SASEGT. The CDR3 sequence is CASSSGGGPTNPQYF. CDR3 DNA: TGTGCCAGCTCGTCTGGGGGGGGGCCTACGAATCCGCAGTATTTT.

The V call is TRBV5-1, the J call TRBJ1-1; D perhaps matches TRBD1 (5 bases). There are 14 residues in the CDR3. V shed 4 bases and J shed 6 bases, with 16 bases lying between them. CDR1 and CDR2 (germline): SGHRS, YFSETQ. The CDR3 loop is CASSPDIQSPEAFF. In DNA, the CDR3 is TGCGCCAGCAGCCCGGACATTCAATCCCCTGAAGCTTTCTTT.

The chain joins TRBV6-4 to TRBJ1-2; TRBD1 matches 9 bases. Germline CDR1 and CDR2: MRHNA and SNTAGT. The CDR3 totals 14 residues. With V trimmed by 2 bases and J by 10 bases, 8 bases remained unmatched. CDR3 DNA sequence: TGTGCCAGCAGTGACGGGATAAACAGGGGGCACTACACCTTC. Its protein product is CASSDGINRGHYTF.

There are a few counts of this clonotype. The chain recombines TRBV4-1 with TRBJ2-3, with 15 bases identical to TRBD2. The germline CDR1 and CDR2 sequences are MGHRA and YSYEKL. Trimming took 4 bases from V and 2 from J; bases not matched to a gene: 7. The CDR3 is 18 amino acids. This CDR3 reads CASSLQGLAGGTTDTQYF. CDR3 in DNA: TGCGCCAGCAGCCTTCAGGGACTAGCGGGAGGAACCACAGATACGCAGTATTTT.